The 15 T cell receptor beta chains reported below all come from one sample, sequenced in a study of regulatory T cells in long-lasting Graves disease. iRepertoire HTBI primers and Arm-PCR of CDR3 regions built TCR beta libraries. TCRdb independently ran MiXCR on the multiplex PCR reads; one entry per CDR3 protein. The table records about 470,000 distinct CDR3 sequences, about a sixth of them present only once. As to time point: newly diagnosed GD, antithyroid drugs for less than 3 months. TCR sequences were obtained from RNA taken from PBMCs. This same sample was also taken into another study, of T cells in Graves' hyperthyroidism and ophthalmopathy.

This specimen consisted of peripheral blood mononuclear cells (PBMCs), obtained at new diagnosis, from a patient treated with antithyroid drugs. These receptors originate from a man aged 40-55 years with Graves disease.

This clonotype showed up many times. V gene TRBV5-5 combines with J gene TRBJ2-3, with D possibly being TRBD2 (5 bases). CDR1 is SGHKS and CDR2 is YYEKEE in the germline V gene (reference sequence). V dropped 4 bases and J dropped 6 bases, with 18 bases sitting between them. This CDR3 comprises 15 residues. CDR3 nucleotide sequence: TGTGCCAGCAGCCTGGGAGCCCAATTACCCGATACGCAGTATTTT. Translation gives CASSLGAQLPDTQYF.

Ten or more counts support this clonotype. The V call is TRBV28, the J call TRBJ2-1; D is uncertain. Germline V gives CDR1 MDHEN, CDR2 SYDVKM. This CDR3 region has 13 residues. The germline V and J ends were trimmed by 5 bases and 9 bases, with 14 bases remaining between them. The CDR3 here is CASSPYSSGEQFF. CDR3 DNA sequence: TGTGCCAGCAGTCCCTACTCCTCCGGTGAGCAGTTCTTC.

This clonotype was found many times. The CDR3 DNA is TGTGCCAGCAGCCCAAATCGGGTCGAAAGCTCCTACAATGAGCAGTTCTTC. Translating gives CASSPNRVESSYNEQFF. The V gene is TRBV12-3 or TRBV12-4, the J gene TRBJ2-1; D is unresolved. The CDR3 loop spans 17 amino acids. V was shortened by 6 bases and J by 0 bases, with 18 bases between the two germline ends.

The rearrangement joins TRBV5-5 to TRBJ2-1; TRBD2 matches 12 bases. CDR1 is SGHKS, CDR2 YYEKEE, per germline (reference sequence). The ends lost 2 bases at V and 8 bases at J; junction bases unmatched: 11. The CDR3 is made up of 17 amino acids. In DNA, the CDR3 is TGTGCCAGCAGCTTAATGACTAGCGGGAGTGGAAACCATGAGCAGTTCTTC. Encoded protein: CASSLMTSGSGNHEQFF.

In its sample, this clonotype was seen a few times. CDR3 sequence reads: CASSLGDRTNEKLFF. In DNA form, the CDR3 reads TGCGCCAGCAGCTTGGGGGACAGAACTAATGAAAAACTGTTTTTT. The chain links TRBV5-1 to TRBJ1-4, with 7 bases matching TRBD1. The J segment lost 1 base and the V segment lost 0 bases, leaving 0 bases of the junction unmatched. Germline V gene lookup returns CDR1 SGHRS and CDR2 YFSETQ. CDR3 length: 15 residues.

At least ten counts were recorded for this clonotype. V usage is TRBV11-2 and J usage is TRBJ2-5; D perhaps matches TRBD1 (5 bases). V was trimmed by 1 base and J by 4 bases, leaving 10 bases between them. Looked up from germline, CDR1 is SGHAT and CDR2 is FQNNGV. The CDR3 sequence is 14 residues long. The CDR3 DNA reads as TGTGCCAGCAGCTTAGGGGGCAGGGCAGAGACCCAGTACTTC. It specifies CASSLGGRAETQYF.

In this sample, this clonotype turned up many times. J is TRBJ2-2 and V is TRBV6-5; D is unclear. Per the germline V gene, CDR1 is MNHEY and CDR2 is SVGAGI. This CDR3 is built from 14 residues. Trimming pared 2 bases from V and 2 bases from J, leaving 6 bases between. The CDR3 reads CASSYVSNTGELFF. Here the CDR3 DNA reads TGTGCCAGCAGTTACGTGTCTAACACCGGGGAGCTGTTTTTT.

Comments on this clonotype: A much larger clone sits a single nucleotide away, making a read error possible. In DNA, the CDR3 is TGTGCCAGCAGTTTACAGACTAGCGGGAGAACAGATACGCAGTATTTT. Translation gives CASSLQTSGRTDTQYF. The chain uses TRBV27 and TRBJ2-3; 12 bases are shared with TRBD2. With 2 bases clipped from V and 3 bases from J, the junction kept 3 bases outside the gene matches. Germline CDR1 reads MNHEY; CDR2 reads SMNVEV (reference sequence). The CDR3 has 16 residues.

This clonotype was found a few times. The V gene is TRBV6-1, the J gene TRBJ1-3, with D perhaps matching TRBD1 (6 bases). The CDR3 length is 14 residues. Deletions cut 6 bases from V and 0 bases from J, with 9 bases between. Germline CDR1 MNHNS, CDR2 SASEGT. The CDR3 loop reads CASRVDSSGNTIYF. The CDR3 nucleotides are TGTGCCAGCAGAGTGGACAGCTCTGGAAACACCATATATTTT.

This clonotype came up a few times. V gene TRBV6-2 or TRBV6-3 combines with J gene TRBJ2-1, with 7 bases fitting TRBD2. The CDR3 length is 15 residues. Germline V gene sequence: CDR1 MNHEY, CDR2 SVGEGT. V gave up 5 bases and J gave up 7 bases; unmatched junction bases: 11. Here the CDR3 DNA reads TGTGCCAGCAGTGAAACTTGGACTAGTAGGAATGAGCAGTTCTTC. This encodes CASSETWTSRNEQFF.

This chain uses TRBV20-1 with TRBJ1-5, with TRBD1 as a possible D gene (5 bases). Germline V gives CDR1 DFQATT, CDR2 SNEGSKA (reference sequence). The CDR3 has 14 amino acids. Trimming stripped 5 bases from V and 3 bases from J, with 14 bases between. For the CDR3, the DNA is TGCAGTGCTTACACAGGCGACTACAATCAGCCCCAGCATTTT. This encodes CSAYTGDYNQPQHF.

This clonotype has a count of ten or more. This chain connects TRBV11-3 to TRBJ2-3; TRBD2 is a possible D gene (5 bases). CDR3 length: 14 amino acids. V was clipped by 1 base and J by 3 bases, with 8 bases between them. Germline lookup yields CDR1 SGHNT and CDR2 YENEEA. The CDR3 DNA is TGTGCCAGCAGCTTAGGAGGGATAACAGATACGCAGTATTTT. Translating it yields CASSLGGITDTQYF.

This clonotype came up many times. The chain recombines TRBV2 with TRBJ2-3, with TRBD1 identical over 8 bases. TRBJ2-5 matches the DNA end more closely, so the J call is doubtful. CDR3 length: 15 amino acids. The germline V gene encodes CDR1 SNHLY and CDR2 FYNNEI. The CDR3 DNA reads TGTGCCAGCGTCGTCGACAGGGGAGAGTGGAAGACCCAGTACTTC. Protein sequence: CASVVDRGEWKTQYF.

This clonotype showed up just a few times. This sequence joins TRBV20-1 and TRBJ2-7; TRBD2 might be the D (6 bases). The CDR3 length is 14 residues. Germline lookup yields CDR1 DFQATT and CDR2 SNEGSKA (reference sequence). V lost 0 bases to trimming and J lost 4 bases, with 13 bases between them. This CDR3 reads CSARDPRGSYEQYF. As DNA, the CDR3 is TGCAGTGCTAGAGATCCCCGGGGGAGTTACGAGCAGTACTTC.

The rearrangement links TRBV11-1 to TRBJ2-3; 10 bases fit TRBD1. Germline V CDR1 and CDR2: SGHAT, FQDESV (reference sequence). The J segment lost 4 bases and the V segment lost 7 bases, leaving 5 bases of the junction unmatched. There are 14 residues in the CDR3. The CDR3 coding sequence is TGTGCCAGCACGGGACAGGGGCGGGCAGATACGCAGTATTTT. Encoded protein: CASTGQGRADTQYF.